This T cell receptor (beta chain) emerged from a study of T-cell memory formation after mild COVID-19. Looking at the study overall: Clustering of TCRs was largely donor specific.

Overall study findings and caveats: Pre-infection memory held some responding clones, suggesting pre-existing cross-reactive T cells responded. CD4/CD8 balance characterized clones contracting day 15 to 85, and CD4+ skew characterized later expanders.

A note on this clonotype: What it binds is not known.

Germline loops: CDR1 ENHRY, CDR2 SYGVKD. V shed 9 bases and J 1 base; nucleotides not matched to a gene: 3. This CDR3 is 14 amino acids long. TCRdb itself ran the 5' RACE reads through MiXCR, one entry per CDR3 protein. The profile shows 350,000 to 450,000 distinct CDR3 sequences, around 14% of them singletons. The chain couples TRBV10-3 to TRBJ2-3, with 11 bases matching TRBD2. This sequence was found in a man aged 18 to 30 who had mild COVID-19 (a few samples of this study predate the infection). Cell type and time point are not known. The specimen sequenced was PBMCs or a T cell subset sorted from them (not recorded which). CDR3 sequence (DNA): TGTGCCATAAAACTAGCGGGGGGCACAGATACGCAGTATTTT. Translated: CAIKLAGGTDTQYF.